These 24 T cell receptor beta chains were all obtained from the same sample, sequenced in a study of vaccination effects on CD4 cells after COVID-19. Having been cultured for approximately ten days, the cells underwent CD4+ T cell isolation. Produced via immunoSEQ multiplex PCR; TCRdb's table is partial and in-frame only. There are over 45,000 clones in the sample; 60% to 85% occur only once, and 2.5% to 3.5% lies in the top ten. Their antigens remain unidentified. This material consisted of CD4+ T cells from PBMCs cultured without peptide, taken before COVID-19 vaccination. The source is a human donor who received a COVID-19 vaccine.

The chain uses TRBV2 and TRBJ1-2; 8 positions match TRBD1. After removal of 6 bases from V and 8 bases from J, the junction contained 8 bases not matched to a gene. CDR1 SNHLY and CDR2 FYNNEI come from the germline V gene. The CDR3 consists of 13 residues. The CDR3 reads CASSAGQARGYTF. In DNA, the CDR3 is TGTGCCAGCAGCGCGGGACAGGCTCGAGGCTACACCTTC.

The chain links TRBV18 to TRBJ2-5; the D call may be TRBD1 or TRBD2 (5 bases each). From germline, CDR1 is KGHSH and CDR2 LQKENI. The V and J ends lost 6 bases and 6 bases respectively, with 23 bases between them. CDR3 length equals 16 residues. The CDR3 sequence is CASSPTGTDILKTQYF. CDR3 coding DNA: TGTGCCAGCTCCCCAACCGGGACCGATATTCTAAAGACCCAGTACTTC. Combining the CDR3 with reference TRBV18 and TRBJ2-5 gives the whole variable domain NAGVMQNPRHLVRRRGQEARLRCSPMKGHSHVYWYRQLPEEGLKFMVYLQKENIIDESGMPKERFSAEFPKEGPSILRIQQVVRGDSAAYFCASSPTGTDILKTQYFGPGTRLLVL.

This clone has more than one count but fewer than ten. V and J are TRBV28 and TRBJ2-2, with TRBD2 matching 7 bases. The V and J ends lost 4 bases and 7 bases, in that order; junction bases with no gene match: 9. The CDR3 is 15 amino acids. Germline V lookup: CDR1 MDHEN, CDR2 SYDVKM. The CDR3 region is CASSWLAAANGELFF. For the CDR3, the DNA is TGTGCCAGCAGTTGGCTAGCGGCCGCAAACGGGGAGCTGTTTTTT.

The chain employs TRBV30 and TRBJ1-2; weak D call: TRBD1 (5 bases). Germline V gives CDR1 GTSNPN, CDR2 SVGIG (reference sequence). The CDR3 sequence is 15 residues long. V was cut by 0 bases and J by 0 bases, with 11 bases left in between. CDR3 bases: TGTGCCTGGAGTGTACCCAGGGAAGCTAACTATGGCTACACCTTC. This sequence encodes CAWSVPREANYGYTF.

The chain joins TRBV28 to TRBJ1-3; D possibly corresponds to TRBD1 (5 bases). Trimming cost V 4 bases and J 2 bases, with 21 bases left between them. This CDR3 is built from 18 residues. Germline CDR1 reads MDHEN; CDR2 reads SYDVKM. The CDR3 DNA is TGTGCCAGCAGTTCACCACAAGGCCGGGGGGGAGCTGGAAACACCATATATTTT. Its protein is CASSSPQGRGGAGNTIYF. Full variable domain (rest looked up from reference TRBV28 and TRBJ1-3): DVKVTQSSRYLVKRTGEKVFLECVQDMDHENMFWYRQDPGLGLRLIYFSYDVKMKEKGDIPEGYSVSREKKERFSLILESASTNQTSMYLCASSSPQGRGGAGNTIYFGEGSWLTVV.

The chain combines TRBV6-6 with TRBJ1-5; tentative D call: TRBD1 (5 bases). V shed 7 bases and J shed 5 bases, with 9 bases lying between them. Germline loops: CDR1 MNHNY, CDR2 SVGAGI (reference sequence). The CDR3 loop spans 12 amino acids. The CDR3 DNA sequence: TGTGCCAGCACCTTAGGGGATCAGCCCCAGCATTTT. Protein product: CASTLGDQPQHF.

The chain couples TRBV6-6 to TRBJ2-1; 9 bases map to TRBD1. Trimming at V came to 6 bases and at J to 4 bases, leaving 22 bases not matched to a gene. This CDR3 comprises 20 residues. CDR1 is MNHNY and CDR2 is SVGAGI in the germline V gene (reference sequence). The CDR3, as DNA: TGTGCCAGCAGCCACTCCGGGACAGGGAGGCTAAAAATAGAGTACAATGAGCAGTTCTTC. Protein sequence: CASSHSGTGRLKIEYNEQFF.

This chain connects TRBV6-5 to TRBJ1-2; 8 bases align to TRBD1. Germline-derived CDR1 and CDR2 are MNHEY and SVGAGI. The CDR3 consists of 14 residues. The V segment lost 6 bases and the J segment 8 bases; nucleotides outside the gene matches: 11. The CDR3 loop is CASSPADRELGYTF. CDR3 sequence (DNA): TGTGCCAGCAGCCCAGCGGACAGGGAACTCGGCTACACCTTC.

This chain joins TRBV6-1 and TRBJ2-7; D may be TRBD2 (6 bases). The V gene lost 3 bases and the J gene lost 3 bases, with 18 bases spanning the gap. Germline CDR1 reads MNHNS; CDR2 reads SASEGT. The CDR3 extends over 16 amino acids. In nucleotides, the CDR3 is TGTGCCAGCAGTGACCCGGGGCTAGCGCGGGGCTACGAGCAGTACGTC. Translating it yields CASSDPGLARGYEQYV.

This chain joins TRBV2 and TRBJ2-1; D is possibly TRBD2 (6 bases). V shed 3 bases and J shed 9 bases, with 15 bases lying between them. The CDR3 is 14 amino acids. CDR1 is SNHLY and CDR2 is FYNNEI in the germline V gene. The chain's CDR3 is CASSDNGAGSEQFF. The CDR3 nucleotides are TGTGCCAGCAGTGACAACGGGGCGGGGAGTGAGCAGTTCTTC.

This clone came up once. The chain has TRBV28 and TRBJ2-3; D gene uncertain. The germline V gene has CDR1 MDHEN and CDR2 SYDVKM. This CDR3 region has 12 residues. Trimming removed 3 bases at V and 6 bases at J, with 7 bases between. Written as DNA, the CDR3 is TGTGCCAGCAGTTTGTGGGTGGATACGCAGTATTTT. It is translated as CASSLWVDTQYF.

CDR3 sequence (DNA): TGTGCCACCAGCGAAGGGAACAGGGGAGTTGGCTACACCTTC. Its translation is CATSEGNRGVGYTF. This chain connects TRBV15 to TRBJ1-2; TRBD1 matches at 7 bases. Germline V lookup: CDR1 LNHNV, CDR2 YYDKDF (reference sequence). J was trimmed by 7 bases and V by 5 bases; bases with no gene match: 10. The CDR3 loop spans 14 amino acids.

The genes are TRBV30 and TRBJ1-4, with unresolved D. V was clipped by 0 bases and J by 3 bases, with 11 bases between them. The CDR3 contains 15 residues. From germline, CDR1 is GTSNPN and CDR2 SVGIG (reference sequence). The CDR3 DNA reads TGTGCCTGGAGTGTCCGGCCCCCTCCTAATGAAAAACTGTTTTTT. Translated, it gives CAWSVRPPPNEKLFF.

The chain joins TRBV10-3 to TRBJ1-5; D ambiguous. This CDR3 has 15 residues. V dropped 2 bases and J dropped 4 bases, with 12 bases sitting between them. Per germline, CDR1 ENHRY and CDR2 SYGVKD. The CDR3 spells CAISEGGPLNQPQHF. Here the CDR3 DNA reads TGTGCCATCAGTGAGGGAGGACCCTTAAATCAGCCCCAGCATTTT.

There are a few counts of this clone. The chain recombines TRBV6-1 with TRBJ1-5; perhaps TRBD1 as D (5 bases). The CDR3 has 16 amino acids. The ends were cut back, 4 bases at V and 2 bases at J, with 15 bases in the middle. Germline-derived CDR1 and CDR2 are MNHNS and SASEGT. The CDR3 DNA is TGTGCCAGCAGTGGATCAGGGTCAGTGGGCAATCAGCCCCAGCATTTT. Translation: CASSGSGSVGNQPQHF.

The rearrangement uses TRBV7-8 and TRBJ2-2, with 7 bases lining up with TRBD2. The CDR3 is made up of 15 amino acids. Germline values: CDR1 SGHVS, CDR2 FQNEAQ. Germline trimming cut 9 bases from V and 8 bases from J; bases unmatched to any gene: 15. The CDR3 DNA is TGTGCCAGTGCCGTTAGGCGGCTAGCGGTTGGGGAGCTGTTTTTT. Translation gives CASAVRRLAVGELFF.

This chain links TRBV6-5 with TRBJ1-4; the match to TRBD1 covers 7 bases. V dropped 8 bases and J dropped 8; count of bases not matched to a gene: 8. The CDR3 consists of 13 residues. Germline CDR1 MNHEY, CDR2 SVGAGI. The CDR3 nucleotides read TGTGCCAGCCTCCGGGACAGACGCGAAAAACTGTTTTTT. Translated: CASLRDRREKLFF.

The gene calls are TRBV28 and TRBJ1-5; 7 bases map to TRBD1. Germline CDR1 and CDR2: MDHEN and SYDVKM. J was trimmed by 3 bases and V by 8 bases; bases with no gene match: 7. The CDR3 length is 14 residues. CDR3 sequence: CASASGGANQPQHF. CDR3 bases: TGTGCCAGCGCCTCAGGGGGAGCCAATCAGCCCCAGCATTTT.

The V gene is TRBV4-3, the J gene TRBJ1-3; 7 bases are a match to TRBD1. The CDR3 is made up of 16 amino acids. The V segment lost 4 bases and the J segment 3 bases; nucleotides outside the gene matches: 9. CDR1 is LGHNA, CDR2 YSLEER, per germline. In DNA form, the CDR3 reads TGCGCCAGCAGCCCCCAAGGGGGCTACGTTGGAAACACCATATATTTT. Encoded protein: CASSPQGGYVGNTIYF.

CDR3 residues: CASSLRGGSGNTIYF. In nucleotides, the CDR3 is TGTGCCAGCAGCTTACGTGGGGGCTCTGGAAACACCATATATTTT. V usage is TRBV7-3 and J usage is TRBJ1-3; the D gene is possibly TRBD1 (5 bases). Germline CDR1 is SGHTA and CDR2 is FQGTGA. This CDR3 has 15 residues. V was pared by 2 bases and J by 0 bases, with 8 bases between.

This chain links TRBV30 with TRBJ1-6, with 10 bases that match TRBD1. The CDR3 has 18 residues. Germline CDR1 GTSNPN, CDR2 SVGIG (reference sequence). The V and J ends lost 2 bases and 0 bases, in that order; junction bases with no gene match: 7. The chain's CDR3 is CAWSMGTGAGSYNSPLHF. The CDR3 nucleotides read TGTGCCTGGAGTATGGGGACAGGGGCCGGCTCCTATAATTCACCCCTCCACTTT.

The chain links TRBV11-2 to TRBJ1-2; D is uncertain. CDR3 length: 14 residues. Germline V lookup: CDR1 SGHAT, CDR2 FQNNGV. The V end was cut by 3 bases, the J end by 4 bases, with 12 bases between. CDR3 coding DNA: TGTGCCAGCAGCTTGTCGGGTCTCGGCTATGGCTACACCTTC. Its translation is CASSLSGLGYGYTF.

This clone has a handful of counts. The V call is TRBV19, the J call TRBJ1-6, with D perhaps TRBD1 (5 bases). CDR1 is LNHDA, CDR2 SQIVND, per germline (reference sequence). Trimming stripped 4 bases from V and 7 bases from J, with 17 bases between. This CDR3 is 16 amino acids long. The CDR3 DNA follows: TGTGCCAGTAGTAATAAGCCGGGACGGAGCAATTCACCCCTCCACTTT. Translated, it gives CASSNKPGRSNSPLHF.

The V and J genes are TRBV7-6 and TRBJ2-2; D is unclear. CDR1 is SGHVS, CDR2 FNYEAQ, per germline. With 3 bases removed from V and 4 bases from J, the gap between germline ends came to 12 bases. The length of the CDR3 is 15 residues. The CDR3 protein is CASSLLGSGTGELFF. For the CDR3, the DNA is TGTGCCAGCAGCTTGCTCGGGTCGGGCACCGGGGAGCTGTTTTTT.